The 9 T cell receptor beta chains below come from one sample, sequenced in a study of blood T cells in healthy people across ages. A sample-barcoded 5' primer and a J-beta primer mix were used in a second PCR of roughly 7 to 11 cycles. In TCRdb, the 5' RACE reads were re-called with MiXCR into one record per CDR3 protein. This table holds 700,000 or so distinct CDR3 sequences, around 38% found once. The sequenced sample consisted of blood. The receptors come from an elderly man in good health.

Notes on this clonotype: This may come from a read error, since a much larger clone is one base off. This chain connects TRBV6-5 to TRBJ2-7; no reliable D call. This CDR3 comprises 14 residues. Trimming took 7 bases from V and 7 from J, leaving 20 bases between them. Germline V gene sequence: CDR1 MNHEY, CDR2 SVGAGI. CDR3 amino acids: CASIWTPSYNEQYF. The CDR3 DNA is TGTGCCAGCATTTGGACGCCGTCCTACAATGAGCAGTACTTC.

V and J are TRBV28 and TRBJ2-7; D perhaps matches TRBD1 (5 bases). The DNA end is more similar to TRBJ2-5, so the J call may be wrong. Germline assignment: CDR1 MDHEN and CDR2 SYDVKM. The CDR3 spans 13 residues. The CDR3 DNA is TGTGCCAACAGGAACTCCGACAGCGAGACCCAGTACTTC. Translation gives CANRNSDSETQYF.

This clonotype was counted between two and nine times. The CDR3 sequence is CASSQTPSAGGNNEQYF. The DNA for the CDR3 is TGCGCCAGCAGCCAAACCCCCTCAGCGGGGGGGAACAATGAGCAGTACTTC. The chain links TRBV4-1 to TRBJ2-1; 10 bases align to TRBD2. The J call is doubtful: the DNA matches TRBJ2-7 better. The CDR3 has 17 residues. Germline CDR1 and CDR2: MGHRA and YSYEKL.

This clonotype was found a few times. The gene calls are TRBV2 and TRBJ1-2, with 7 bases that match TRBD1. J lost 3 bases, V lost 4 bases, and 5 bases had no gene match. CDR1 and CDR2 (germline): SNHLY, FYNNEI. The CDR3 has 14 amino acids. Here the CDR3 reads CASSVRQGDYGYTF. CDR3 sequence (DNA): TGTGCCAGCAGTGTACGGCAGGGGGACTATGGCTACACCTTC.

A remark on this clonotype: The junction differs from germline at one of its ends, possibly a read error. The chain combines TRBV9 with TRBJ2-4, with no clear D. The CDR3 runs 14 residues. CDR1 and CDR2 (germline): SGDLS, YYNGEE. CDR3 in amino acids: CANSVGNSQNIQYF. DNA for the CDR3: TGTGCCAACAGCGTAGGTAACAGTCAAAACATTCAGTACTTC. The whole variable domain, remainder taken from reference TRBV9 and TRBJ2-4, is DSGVTQTPKHLITATGQRVTLRCSPRSGDLSVYWYQQSLDQGLQFLIQYYNGEERAKGNILERFSAQQFPDLHSELNLSSLELGDSALYFCANSVGNSQNIQYFGAGTRLSVL.

This rearrangement joins TRBV4-1 to TRBJ2-7; D gene ambiguous. Trimming pared 0 bases from V and 7 bases from J, leaving 10 bases between. The CDR3 contains 13 residues. Per the germline V gene, CDR1 is MGHRA and CDR2 is YSYEKL. CDR3: CASSQDRMDEQYF. CDR3 bases: TGCGCCAGCAGCCAAGATCGAATGGATGAGCAGTACTTC.

The gene calls are TRBV6-6 and TRBJ1-5, with D perhaps TRBD1 (5 bases). V shed 8 bases and J shed 6 bases, with 11 bases lying between them. Germline CDR1 and CDR2: MNHNY and SVGAGI (reference sequence). This CDR3 has 12 residues. The CDR3 nucleotides are TGTGCCAGCTTCACCACAGGTCAGCCCCAGCATTTT. Translated: CASFTTGQPQHF.

The CDR3 reads CASSSSPGGAGDEQFF. The CDR3 DNA reads as TGTGCCAGCAGCTCCTCTCCAGGGGGCGCAGGGGATGAGCAGTTCTTC. The chain joins TRBV7-2 to TRBJ2-1; TRBD1 matches 8 bases. The CDR3 totals 16 residues. V gave up 4 bases and J gave up 8 bases; unmatched junction bases: 13. CDR1 SGHTA and CDR2 FQGNSA come from the germline V gene.

The chain recombines TRBV29-1 with TRBJ2-3; 7 bases align to TRBD2. CDR1 is SQVTM and CDR2 is ANQGSEA in the germline V gene. V lost 3 bases and J lost 2; bases outside the gene matches: 5. The CDR3 is made up of 14 amino acids. The chain's CDR3 is CSVDGGTNTDTQYF. In DNA form, the CDR3 reads TGCAGCGTTGACGGCGGGACTAACACAGATACGCAGTATTTT.